This note documents a single T cell receptor (beta chain) sequence. Its specificity is not known. Study-wide results and limits: Tumor-infiltrating Treg TCR alpha and beta sequences overlapped most with tumor naive CD4+ T cells, then blood naive.

Trimming at V came to 5 bases and at J to 0 bases, leaving 2 bases not matched to a gene. The CDR3 has 15 residues. Germline CDR1 SGHRS, CDR2 YFSETQ. Full-length variable regions came from constant-region reverse primers plus semi-nested Nested Universal Primer A PCR. Each CDR3 protein gets one entry after TCRdb re-called the 5' RACE reads with MiXCR. This sample has tens of thousands of distinct CDR3 sequences, with approximately 28% found just once. The chain employs TRBV5-1 and TRBJ2-1, with 10 bases matching TRBD2. Specimen: tumor-infiltrating naive CD4+ T cells sorted from the breast tumor. The sample's subset: naive CD4+ T cells, CD4+CD45RA+CD25-. The receptor was isolated from a female donor with breast cancer. CDR3 region: CASSSSGSSYNEQFF. In DNA, the CDR3 is TGCGCCAGCAGTTCTAGCGGGAGCTCCTACAATGAGCAGTTCTTC.